What follows is one TCR beta chain and its context. Its binding antigen is unknown. The input lacks base qualities; no much larger clone sits a single base away. Whole blood was collected in K2EDTA tubes by collaborating institutions according to the institutions' own protocols. For TCRbeta analysis, collaborators shipped samples in one of three forms: frozen whole blood, isolated PBMCs, or DNA extracted from either of those sample types. The sample is drawn from a study of blood T cell repertoires in COVID-19 (dated by TCRdb to the early 2020s). At the level of the whole study: Samples covering the acute and convalescent phases of COVID-19 were provided by collaborators in the United States, Italy and Spain. The material from the prospective study consisted of cDNA or gDNA derived from T cells, B-cell-depleted T cells, or PBMCs. The dataset comprised deeply sampled blood TCRbeta repertoires from subjects exposed to, actively infected with, or recovered from COVID-19. The repertoires were released in a freely available public database intended as a resource for research on the immune response to SARS-CoV-2. The samples were drawn from two sources: the first 160 participants of the ongoing ImmuneRACE study, and fewer than 1,500 subjects contributed by 6 global collaborators. A de-identified subject ID, COVID-19 status, age in years and sex were almost always included in the sample metadata. Where available, HLA class I and class II types were taken from metadata supplied by the sample provider and were not determined by assay-based typing.

Beyond this particular receptor, the publication reports: How much clinical and demographic metadata was included differed by source and by participant, and the metadata was provided uncurated.

Sequences SGHRS (CDR1) and YFSETQ (CDR2) are obtained from the germline V gene. The CDR3 starts with the cysteine, ends with the phenylalanine, and has 14 residues. The retained sequence is limited to the CDR3, 42 bases, with the frame set at the first base. Trimmed from V: 4 bases; trimmed from J: 8 bases; junction bases lacking a gene match: 6. TCRbeta CDR3 regions were amplified from genomic DNA using the immunoSEQ Assay, a bias-controlled multiplex PCR. In the original analysis: Within the assay, amplification of reference gene primers was used to estimate how many nucleated cells each sample contained. To quantify the absolute abundance of each unique TCRbeta CDR3 rearrangement, sequence reads were collapsed and filtered. For each sample, productive Simpson clonality was calculated as the square root of Simpson's diversity index over productive rearrangements. TCRdb holds this immuneACCESS table with in-frame rearrangements only. Some clones are missing; in checked studies, unresolved V genes explain under half, and the rest has no known cause. The V and J calls and clone size were taken over from that table, and D and trimming were inferred from the DNA. Recorded for this sample are some 160,000 clones; approximately 80% of them occurred a single time. The ten largest clones represent about 14% of the sample.

The chain links TRBV5-1 with TRBJ1-6, and TRBD1 matches 7 of the central bases. Input material: peripheral blood. This TCR was sampled from a woman aged 80 or over with acute or convalescent COVID-19. This receptor has the CDR3 CASSPRQGDSPLHF. The sequenced DNA is TGCGCCAGCAGCCCACGACAGGGAGATTCACCCCTCCACTTT.